The 26 T cell receptor beta chains in this list originate from one sample, sequenced in a study of cytomegalovirus exposure and HLA in healthy donors. Researchers ran the PCR with 60 Vbeta and 13 Jbeta primers. Produced via immunoSEQ multiplex PCR; TCRdb's table is partial and in-frame only. The sample shows around 150,000 clones, about 85% of them seen only once. The sample was PBMCs. The receptor source for this set is a young man in good health and CMV-seropositive.

The chain recombines TRBV11-2 with TRBJ2-3; D unresolved. The CDR3 is 15 amino acids. V lost 1 base to trimming and J lost 2 bases, with 10 bases between them. CDR1 and CDR2 (germline): SGHAT, FQNNGV. This CDR3 reads CASSLVGNPTDTQYF. CDR3 DNA sequence: TGTGCCAGCAGCTTAGTGGGCAATCCCACAGATACGCAGTATTTT.

The rearrangement links TRBV7-3 to TRBJ2-3; 11 bases align to TRBD2. In germline, CDR1 is SGHTA, CDR2 FQGTGA. Trimming cost V 5 bases and J 2 bases; bases outside gene matches: 3. The CDR3 has 15 amino acids. In nucleotides, the CDR3 is TGTGCCAGCAGCCCGACTAGCGGGGACACAGATACGCAGTATTTT. The encoded protein is CASSPTSGDTDTQYF.

V and J are TRBV9 and TRBJ1-4; D is unclear. This CDR3 is 14 amino acids long. The germline V and J ends were trimmed by 4 bases and 6 bases, with 13 bases remaining between them. Germline V gives CDR1 SGDLS, CDR2 YYNGEE. CDR3 amino acids: CASSPGSTDEKLFF. The CDR3 region has the DNA TGTGCCAGCAGCCCCGGGAGTACAGATGAAAAACTGTTTTTT.

The V and J genes are TRBV28 and TRBJ2-3, with a possible D match to TRBD1 (5 bases). Germline V gene sequence: CDR1 MDHEN, CDR2 SYDVKM. Trimming took 3 bases from V and 2 from J, leaving 12 bases between them. This CDR3 has 15 residues. This CDR3 reads CASSLVGQDTDTQYF. CDR3 coding DNA: TGTGCCAGCAGTTTGGTTGGACAAGACACAGATACGCAGTATTTT. The variable domain in full, with the rest retrieved from reference TRBV28 and TRBJ2-3, is DVKVTQSSRYLVKRTGEKVFLECVQDMDHENMFWYRQDPGLGLRLIYFSYDVKMKEKGDIPEGYSVSREKKERFSLILESASTNQTSMYLCASSLVGQDTDTQYFGPGTRLTVL.

The rearrangement joins TRBV6-1 to TRBJ2-7; 7 bases match TRBD1. This CDR3 is built from 13 residues. The trim removed 7 bases at V and 4 bases at J, leaving 7 bases unmatched. CDR1 and CDR2 from the germline V gene are MNHNS and SASEGT. The CDR3 nucleotides read TGTGCCAGCAAAACGGGACAGCTGTACGAGCAGTACTTC. Amino acid sequence: CASKTGQLYEQYF.

The chain joins TRBV5-4 to TRBJ1-4, with TRBD1 identical over 7 bases. V lost 4 bases and J lost 0; bases outside the gene matches: 12. This CDR3 spans 18 amino acids. Germline assignment: CDR1 SGHNT and CDR2 YYREEE (reference sequence). CDR3 sequence reads: CASSLSGTARATNEKLFF. The CDR3 bases are TGTGCCAGCAGCCTTTCCGGGACAGCGAGGGCAACTAATGAAAAACTGTTTTTT.

CDR3 protein: CASSGGQGAEKSVETQYF. The CDR3 DNA is TGTGCCAGTAGCGGGGGACAGGGGGCCGAGAAAAGTGTAGAGACCCAGTACTTC. The J gene is TRBJ2-5, the V gene TRBV19, with 12 bases that match TRBD1. Germline CDR1 is LNHDA and CDR2 is SQIVND (reference sequence). The V gene end was trimmed by 6 bases and the J gene end by 4 bases; junction bases not matched to a gene: 15. The CDR3 totals 18 residues.

The rearrangement links TRBV9 to TRBJ2-1; TRBD2 matches 8 bases. Looked up from germline, CDR1 is SGDLS and CDR2 is YYNGEE. V lost 7 bases and J lost 4; bases outside the gene matches: 10. CDR3 length: 15 residues. CDR3 nucleotides: TGTGCCAGCGGTAAGGGGGGACTAGTTTACAATGAGCAGTTCTTC. Translated, it gives CASGKGGLVYNEQFF.

The rearrangement uses TRBV11-3 and TRBJ2-7; D is perhaps TRBD2 (6 bases). The CDR3 sequence is 14 residues long. Deletions cut 4 bases from V and 0 bases from J, with 10 bases between. Per the germline V gene, CDR1 is SGHNT and CDR2 is YENEEA. The CDR3 loop reads CASSYRGDSYEQYF. The CDR3 bases are TGTGCCAGCAGCTATCGCGGGGACTCCTACGAGCAGTACTTC.

This rearrangement joins TRBV2 to TRBJ2-4; TRBD2 aligns across 9 bases. Germline assignment: CDR1 SNHLY and CDR2 FYNNEI. V shed 3 bases, J shed 3 bases, and the junction held 0 bases outside the gene matches. The CDR3 covers 14 residues. The CDR3 sequence: CASSERGGKNIQYF. CDR3 DNA: TGTGCCAGCAGTGAGCGGGGGGGCAAAAACATTCAGTACTTC. Full variable domain (rest looked up from reference TRBV2 and TRBJ2-4): EPEVTQTPSHQVTQMGQEVILRCVPISNHLYFYWYRQILGQKVEFLVSFYNNEISEKSEIFDDQFSVERPDGSNFTLKIRSTKLEDSAMYFCASSERGGKNIQYFGAGTRLSVL.

The chain joins TRBV9 to TRBJ1-1, with a weak D call TRBD1 (6 bases). The CDR3 extends over 13 amino acids. Germline CDR1 and CDR2: SGDLS and YYNGEE. Trimming left V 4 bases short and J 8 bases short, with 15 bases between. The CDR3 sequence is CASSPGTSAEAFF. CDR3 sequence (DNA): TGTGCCAGCAGCCCCGGGACATCGGCGGAAGCTTTCTTT.

The chain employs TRBV6-5 and TRBJ1-1; TRBD1 agrees at 8 bases. V shed 2 bases and J 4 bases; nucleotides not matched to a gene: 3. The CDR3 sequence is 14 residues long. Looked up from germline, CDR1 is MNHEY and CDR2 is SVGAGI. This CDR3 reads CASSYQGAVTEAFF. CDR3 sequence (DNA): TGTGCCAGCAGTTACCAGGGGGCCGTCACTGAAGCTTTCTTT.

V usage is TRBV6-1 and J usage is TRBJ2-5; a weak D match, TRBD1 (6 bases). V was pared by 6 bases and J by 2 bases, with 13 bases between. The CDR3 has 14 amino acids. Germline V gene lookup returns CDR1 MNHNS and CDR2 SASEGT. CDR3 bases: TGTGCCAGCAGCGTTACAGGGCCTCAAGAGACCCAGTACTTC. Translation gives CASSVTGPQETQYF.

This clone was found once. Other DNA sequences in this sample translate to the same CDR3. The genes are TRBV9 and TRBJ1-3; D gene ambiguous. Per the germline V gene, CDR1 is SGDLS and CDR2 is YYNGEE. The CDR3 is made up of 14 amino acids. V was clipped by 0 bases and J by 4 bases, with 8 bases between them. The CDR3 is CASSVGGQGNTIYF. CDR3 nucleotide sequence: TGTGCCAGCAGCGTAGGAGGGCAAGGAAACACCATATATTTT.

The V call is TRBV6-1, the J call TRBJ1-3; weak D call: TRBD1 (6 bases). CDR1 MNHNS and CDR2 SASEGT come from the germline V gene. V was trimmed by 6 bases and J by 4 bases, leaving 16 bases between them. This CDR3 has 15 amino acids. The CDR3 here is CASSPAGGPGNTIYF. Here the CDR3 DNA reads TGTGCCAGCAGCCCCGCGGGGGGGCCGGGAAACACCATATATTTT.

On this clone itself: Distinct nucleotide sequences in the sample also encode this CDR3. This chain uses TRBV6-1 with TRBJ2-1; D gene uncertain. The CDR3 spans 12 residues. Trimming pared 2 bases from V and 4 bases from J, leaving 3 bases between. In germline, CDR1 is MNHNS, CDR2 SASEGT. CDR3 bases: TGTGCCAGCAGTGAATCGTACAATGAGCAGTTCTTC. As protein: CASSESYNEQFF.

V and J are TRBV18 and TRBJ2-5, with 9 nucleotides matching TRBD2. V dropped 1 base and J dropped 2; count of bases not matched to a gene: 5. The CDR3 has 16 residues. CDR1 KGHSH and CDR2 LQKENI come from the germline V gene. The CDR3 DNA reads TGTGCCAGCTCACCACGAGCGGGGGGACGGCAAGAGACCCAGTACTTC. It yields the protein CASSPRAGGRQETQYF.

The table lists this clone with many counts. The chain links TRBV21-1 to TRBJ1-1; whether TRBD1, the table's D call, matches the DNA was not checked. TRBV21-1 represents a pseudogene. The length of the CDR3 is 13 residues. DNA of the CDR3: TGTGCCAGCAGCAAAAACGGGACACGTGAAGCTTTCTTT. Its translation is CASSKNGTREAFF.

This clone came up once. The CDR3 region has the DNA TGTGCCAGCAGTTACGTGGCAGGGAACCCAATTTCACCCCTCCACTTT. It translates to CASSYVAGNPISPLHF. The V and J genes are TRBV6-5 and TRBJ1-6; D perhaps matches TRBD1 (5 bases). With 2 bases removed from V and 9 bases from J, the gap between germline ends came to 17 bases. The CDR3 contains 16 residues. CDR1 is MNHEY and CDR2 is SVGAGI in the germline V gene.

The gene calls are TRBV6-1 and TRBJ1-5, with a possible D match to TRBD1 (5 bases). The CDR3 has 14 residues. Germline CDR1 is MNHNS and CDR2 is SASEGT. V was clipped by 7 bases and J by 9 bases, with 19 bases between them. CDR3 nucleotides: TGTGCCAGCATCCTCCGGGGGGGAGGGAGGCCCCAGCATTTT. Translated: CASILRGGGRPQHF.

The chain carries TRBV2 and TRBJ2-2; D gene uncertain. This CDR3 spans 14 amino acids. Trimming took off 9 bases at V and 0 bases at J, with 11 bases between the two ends. CDR1 and CDR2 (germline): SNHLY, FYNNEI. The chain's CDR3 is CARTDTSNTGELFF. CDR3 nucleotide sequence: TGTGCCAGGACCGACACATCGAACACCGGGGAGCTGTTTTTT.

The chain combines TRBV18 with TRBJ2-1; tentative D call: TRBD1 (7 bases). The germline V gene encodes CDR1 KGHSH and CDR2 LQKENI. V was cut by 3 bases and J by 2 bases, with 17 bases left in between. The CDR3 has 17 residues. CDR3 bases: TGTGCCAGCTCACCGGGAGGAATGACAGGGCCCTACAATGAGCAGTTCTTC. It yields the protein CASSPGGMTGPYNEQFF.

In the case of this clone: Different DNA sequences within this sample yield the same CDR3. The chain links TRBV7-3 to TRBJ1-1; TRBD1 agrees at 9 bases. Germline CDR1 and CDR2: SGHTA and FQGTGA. This CDR3 is 14 amino acids long. With 5 bases clipped from V and 5 bases from J, the junction kept 6 bases outside the gene matches. CDR3 loop: CASSPGTGSTEAFF. DNA of the CDR3: TGTGCCAGCAGCCCCGGGACAGGGAGTACTGAAGCTTTCTTT.

The gene calls are TRBV7-3 and TRBJ2-1; a possible D gene is TRBD1 (5 bases). Germline V gene data show CDR1 as SGHTA and CDR2 as FQGTGA. The CDR3 contains 13 residues. Trimming shortened V by 4 bases and J by 3 bases, and 7 bases separated the two germline ends. The DNA of the CDR3 is TGTGCCAGCAGCTCGGACAACTACAATGAGCAGTTCTTC. This translates into CASSSDNYNEQFF.

The rearrangement uses TRBV7-2 and TRBJ1-5, with a tentative D call TRBD1 (6 bases). From germline, CDR1 is SGHTA and CDR2 FQGNSA. Between the trimmed V and J ends, which lost 1 base and 2 bases, there was a span of 12 bases. This CDR3 has 16 residues. This CDR3 is CASSLGTAQGNQPQHF. The CDR3 nucleotides are TGTGCCAGCAGCTTAGGGACAGCCCAAGGCAATCAGCCCCAGCATTTT.

The chain uses TRBV7-8 and TRBJ1-6; D remains unclear. V lost 1 base and J lost 0, with 7 bases in between. This CDR3 is built from 16 residues. CDR1 SGHVS and CDR2 FQNEAQ come from the germline V gene. CDR3: CASSLVTNSYNSPLHF. DNA of the CDR3: TGTGCCAGCAGCTTAGTGACAAACTCCTATAATTCACCCCTCCACTTT.